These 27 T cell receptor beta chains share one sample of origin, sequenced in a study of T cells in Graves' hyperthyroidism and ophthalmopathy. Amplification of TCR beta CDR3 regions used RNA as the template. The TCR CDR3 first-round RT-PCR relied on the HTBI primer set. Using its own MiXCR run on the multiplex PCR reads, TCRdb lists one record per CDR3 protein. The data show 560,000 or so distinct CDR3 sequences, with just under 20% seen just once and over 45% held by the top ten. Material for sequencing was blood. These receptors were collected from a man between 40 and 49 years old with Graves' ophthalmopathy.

This CDR3 is CASSLNVGSTGELFF. In nucleotides, the CDR3 is TGTGCCAGCAGCTTAAATGTGGGGAGCACAGGGGAGCTGTTTTTT. The chain has TRBV7-3 and TRBJ2-2, with D possibly matching TRBD2 (5 bases). The V and J ends lost 1 base and 8 bases respectively, with 14 bases between them. The germline CDR1 and CDR2 sequences are SGHTA and FQGTGA. This CDR3 has 15 residues.

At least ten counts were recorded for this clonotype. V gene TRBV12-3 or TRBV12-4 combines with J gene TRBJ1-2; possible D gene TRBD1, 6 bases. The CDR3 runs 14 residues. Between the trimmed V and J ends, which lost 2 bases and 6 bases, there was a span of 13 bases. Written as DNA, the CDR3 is TGTGCCAGCAGTTTACGGGGGGGCGCGGATGGCTACACCTTC. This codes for CASSLRGGADGYTF.

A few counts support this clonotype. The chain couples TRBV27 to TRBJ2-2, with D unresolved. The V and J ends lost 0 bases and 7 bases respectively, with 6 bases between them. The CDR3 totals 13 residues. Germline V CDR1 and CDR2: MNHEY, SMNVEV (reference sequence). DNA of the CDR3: TGTGCCAGCAGTTTATCGAGTATCGGGGAGCTGTTTTTT. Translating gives CASSLSSIGELFF.

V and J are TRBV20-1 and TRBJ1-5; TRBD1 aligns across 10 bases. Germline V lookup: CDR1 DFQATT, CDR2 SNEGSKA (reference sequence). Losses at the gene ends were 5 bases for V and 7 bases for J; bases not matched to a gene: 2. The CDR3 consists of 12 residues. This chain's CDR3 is CSAGQGEQPQHF. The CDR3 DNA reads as TGCAGTGCTGGACAGGGGGAACAGCCCCAGCATTTT.

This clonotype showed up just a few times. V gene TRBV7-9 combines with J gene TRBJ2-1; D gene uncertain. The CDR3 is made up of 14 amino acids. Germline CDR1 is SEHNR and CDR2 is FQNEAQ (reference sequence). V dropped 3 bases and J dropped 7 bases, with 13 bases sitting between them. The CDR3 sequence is CASSLVSTKNEQFF. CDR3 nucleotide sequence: TGTGCCAGCAGCTTGGTCAGTACAAAAAATGAGCAGTTCTTC.

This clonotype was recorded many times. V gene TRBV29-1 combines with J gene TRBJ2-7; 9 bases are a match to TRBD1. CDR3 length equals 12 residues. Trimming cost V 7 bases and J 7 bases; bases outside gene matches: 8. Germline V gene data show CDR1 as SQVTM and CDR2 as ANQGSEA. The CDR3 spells CSAVTGGWEQYF. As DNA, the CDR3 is TGCAGCGCCGTGACAGGGGGGTGGGAGCAGTACTTC.

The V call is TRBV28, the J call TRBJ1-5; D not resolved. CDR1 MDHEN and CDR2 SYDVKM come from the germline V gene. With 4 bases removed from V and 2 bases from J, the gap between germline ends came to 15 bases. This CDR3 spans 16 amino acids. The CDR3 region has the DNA TGTGCCAGCAGTTGGGTCCCAGGTGAGGGCAATCAGCCCCAGCATTTT. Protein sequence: CASSWVPGEGNQPQHF.

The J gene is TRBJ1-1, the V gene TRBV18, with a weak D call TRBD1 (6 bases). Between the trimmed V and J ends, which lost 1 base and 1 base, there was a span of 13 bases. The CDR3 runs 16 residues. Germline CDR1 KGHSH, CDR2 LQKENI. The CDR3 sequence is CASSPLALTGNTEAFF. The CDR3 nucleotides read TGTGCCAGCTCACCACTCGCCCTGACAGGGAACACTGAAGCTTTCTTT. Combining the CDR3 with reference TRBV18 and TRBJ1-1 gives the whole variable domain NAGVMQNPRHLVRRRGQEARLRCSPMKGHSHVYWYRQLPEEGLKFMVYLQKENIIDESGMPKERFSAEFPKEGPSILRIQQVVRGDSAAYFCASSPLALTGNTEAFFGQGTRLTVV.

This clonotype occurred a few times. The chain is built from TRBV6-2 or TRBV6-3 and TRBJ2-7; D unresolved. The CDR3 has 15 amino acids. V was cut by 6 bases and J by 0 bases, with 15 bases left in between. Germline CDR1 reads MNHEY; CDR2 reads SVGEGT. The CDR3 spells CASRVGPIPSYEQYF. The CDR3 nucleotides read TGTGCCAGCAGGGTTGGTCCTATCCCCTCCTACGAGCAGTACTTC.

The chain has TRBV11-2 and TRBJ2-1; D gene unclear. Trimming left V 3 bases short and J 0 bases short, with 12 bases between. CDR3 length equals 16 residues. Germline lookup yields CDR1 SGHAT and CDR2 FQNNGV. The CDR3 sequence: CASSLRVRSSYNEQFF. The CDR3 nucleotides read TGTGCCAGCAGCTTGCGAGTCCGGAGCTCCTACAATGAGCAGTTCTTC.

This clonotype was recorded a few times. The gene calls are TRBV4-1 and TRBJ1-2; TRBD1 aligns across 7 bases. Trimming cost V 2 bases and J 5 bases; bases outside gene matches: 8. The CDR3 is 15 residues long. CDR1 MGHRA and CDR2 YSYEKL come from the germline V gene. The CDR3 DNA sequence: TGCGCCAGCAGCCAACAGACAGGGCTGGTTTATGGCTACACCTTC. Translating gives CASSQQTGLVYGYTF.

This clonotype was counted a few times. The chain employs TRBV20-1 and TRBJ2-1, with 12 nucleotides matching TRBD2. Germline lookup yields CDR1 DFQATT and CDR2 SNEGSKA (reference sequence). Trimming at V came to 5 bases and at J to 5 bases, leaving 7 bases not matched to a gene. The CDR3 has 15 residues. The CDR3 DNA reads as TGCAGTGCTGACCGACTAGCGGGGGCCCACAATGAGCAGTTCTTC. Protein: CSADRLAGAHNEQFF.

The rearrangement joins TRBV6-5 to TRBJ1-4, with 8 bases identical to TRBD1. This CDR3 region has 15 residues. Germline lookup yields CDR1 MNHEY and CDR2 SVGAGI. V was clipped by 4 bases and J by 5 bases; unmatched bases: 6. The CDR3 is CASSFLRTGNEKLFF. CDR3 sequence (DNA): TGTGCCAGCAGTTTTCTTCGGACAGGGAATGAAAAACTGTTTTTT.

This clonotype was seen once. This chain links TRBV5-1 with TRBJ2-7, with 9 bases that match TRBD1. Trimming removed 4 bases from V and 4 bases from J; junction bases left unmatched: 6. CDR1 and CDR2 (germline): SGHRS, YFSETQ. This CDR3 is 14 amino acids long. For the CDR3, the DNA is TGCGCCAGCAGCCAAAGGACAGGGGTGTACGAGCAGTACTTC. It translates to CASSQRTGVYEQYF.

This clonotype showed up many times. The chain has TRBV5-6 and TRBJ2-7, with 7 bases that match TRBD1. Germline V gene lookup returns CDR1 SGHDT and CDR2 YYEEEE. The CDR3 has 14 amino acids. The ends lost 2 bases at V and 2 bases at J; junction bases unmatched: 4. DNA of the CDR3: TGTGCCAGCAGCTTCGGGGACAGCACCTACGAGCAGTACTTC. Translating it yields CASSFGDSTYEQYF.

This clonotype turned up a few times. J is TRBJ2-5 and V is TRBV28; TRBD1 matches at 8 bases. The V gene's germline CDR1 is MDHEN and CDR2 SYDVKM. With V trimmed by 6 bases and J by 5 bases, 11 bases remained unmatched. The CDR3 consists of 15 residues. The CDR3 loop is CASSPTGVGAETQYF. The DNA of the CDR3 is TGTGCCAGCAGCCCGACAGGGGTGGGAGCGGAGACCCAGTACTTC.

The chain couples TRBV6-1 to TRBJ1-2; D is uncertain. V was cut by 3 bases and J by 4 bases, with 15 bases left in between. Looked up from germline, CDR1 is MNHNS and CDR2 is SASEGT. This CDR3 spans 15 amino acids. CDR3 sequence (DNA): TGTGCCAGCAGTGAGGTCGTATCGAGTCCCTATGGCTACACCTTC. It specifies CASSEVVSSPYGYTF.

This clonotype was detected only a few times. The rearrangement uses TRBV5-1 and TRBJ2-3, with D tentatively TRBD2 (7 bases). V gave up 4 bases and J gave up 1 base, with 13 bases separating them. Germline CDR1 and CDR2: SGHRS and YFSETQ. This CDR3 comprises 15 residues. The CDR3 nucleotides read TGCGCCAGCAGCAACCCGGGGGGCCGCACAGATACGCAGTATTTT. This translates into CASSNPGGRTDTQYF.

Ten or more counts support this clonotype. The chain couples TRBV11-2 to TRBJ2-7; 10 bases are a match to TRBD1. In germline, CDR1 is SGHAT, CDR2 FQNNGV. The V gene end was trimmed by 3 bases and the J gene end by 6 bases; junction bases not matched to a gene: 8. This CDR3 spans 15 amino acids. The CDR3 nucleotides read TGTGCCAGCAGCTTCCACCGGGACAGGGGCTTCGAGCAGTACTTC. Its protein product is CASSFHRDRGFEQYF.

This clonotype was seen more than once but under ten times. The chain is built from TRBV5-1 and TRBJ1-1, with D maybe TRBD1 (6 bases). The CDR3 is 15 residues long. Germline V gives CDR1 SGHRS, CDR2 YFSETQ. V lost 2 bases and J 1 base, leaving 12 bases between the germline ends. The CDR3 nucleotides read TGCGCCAGCAGCTTCCACGGGACAACGAACACTGAAGCTTTCTTT. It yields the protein CASSFHGTTNTEAFF. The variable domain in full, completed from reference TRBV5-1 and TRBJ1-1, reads KAGVTQTPRYLIKTRGQQVTLSCSPISGHRSVSWYQQTPGQGLQFLFEYFSETQRNKGNFPGRFSGRQFSNSRSEMNVSTLELGDSALYLCASSFHGTTNTEAFFGQGTRLTVV.

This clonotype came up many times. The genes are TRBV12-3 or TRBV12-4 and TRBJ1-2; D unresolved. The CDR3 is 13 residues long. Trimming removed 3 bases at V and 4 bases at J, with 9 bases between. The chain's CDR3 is CASSLAVSYGYTF. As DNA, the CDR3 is TGTGCCAGCAGTTTGGCGGTTTCCTATGGCTACACCTTC.

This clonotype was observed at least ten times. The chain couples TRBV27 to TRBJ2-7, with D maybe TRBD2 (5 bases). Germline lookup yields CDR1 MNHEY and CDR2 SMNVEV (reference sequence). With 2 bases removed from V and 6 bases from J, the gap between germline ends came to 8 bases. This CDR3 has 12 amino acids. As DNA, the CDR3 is TGTGCCAGCAGTTTACGCGGGTCCGAGCAGTACTTC. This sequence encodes CASSLRGSEQYF.

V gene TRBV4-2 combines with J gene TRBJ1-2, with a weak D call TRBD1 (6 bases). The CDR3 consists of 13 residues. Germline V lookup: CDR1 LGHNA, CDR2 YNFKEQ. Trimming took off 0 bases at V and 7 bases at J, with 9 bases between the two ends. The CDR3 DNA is TGTGCCAGCAGCCAAGAAGGGGGGGCTGGCTACACCTTC. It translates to CASSQEGGAGYTF.

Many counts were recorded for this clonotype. Written as DNA, the CDR3 is TGCGCCAGCAGCTTCGGAAGGCAAAACGATGAGCAGTTCTTC. Encoded protein: CASSFGRQNDEQFF. The V and J genes are TRBV5-1 and TRBJ2-1; D not resolved. The CDR3 extends over 14 amino acids. Germline V gene data show CDR1 as SGHRS and CDR2 as YFSETQ. The germline V and J ends were trimmed by 2 bases and 8 bases, with 14 bases remaining between them.

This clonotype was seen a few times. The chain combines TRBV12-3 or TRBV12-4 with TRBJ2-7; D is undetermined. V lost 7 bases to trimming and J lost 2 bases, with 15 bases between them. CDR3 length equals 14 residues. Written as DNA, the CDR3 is TGTGCCAGCACCCCTCTGGACGGACCCTACGAGCAGTACTTC. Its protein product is CASTPLDGPYEQYF.

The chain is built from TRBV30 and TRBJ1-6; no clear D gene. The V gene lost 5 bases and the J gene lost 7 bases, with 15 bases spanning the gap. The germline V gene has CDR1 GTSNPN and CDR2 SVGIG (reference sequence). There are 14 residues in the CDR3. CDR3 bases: TGTGCCTGGGGAATACATCTTTCGAATTCACCCCTCCACTTT. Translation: CAWGIHLSNSPLHF.

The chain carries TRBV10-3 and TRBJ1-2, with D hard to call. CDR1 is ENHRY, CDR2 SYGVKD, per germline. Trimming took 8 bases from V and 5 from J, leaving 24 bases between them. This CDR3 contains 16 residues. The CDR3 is CAISQDSAATGYGYTF. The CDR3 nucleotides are TGTGCCATCTCTCAGGATTCTGCAGCAACGGGGTATGGCTACACCTTC.